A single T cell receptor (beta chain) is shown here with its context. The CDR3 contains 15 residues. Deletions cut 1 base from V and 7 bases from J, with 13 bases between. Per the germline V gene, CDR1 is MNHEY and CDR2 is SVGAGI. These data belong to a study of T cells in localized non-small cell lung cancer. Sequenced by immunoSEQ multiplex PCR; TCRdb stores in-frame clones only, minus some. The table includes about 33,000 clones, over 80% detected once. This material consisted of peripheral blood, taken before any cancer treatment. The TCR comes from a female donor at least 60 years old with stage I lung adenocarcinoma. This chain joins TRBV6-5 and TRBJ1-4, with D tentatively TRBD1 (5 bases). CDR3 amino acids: CASSYYQGRGEKLFF. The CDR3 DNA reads TGTGCCAGCAGTTACTACCAGGGTCGGGGTGAAAAACTGTTTTTT.